This record looks at one T cell receptor (beta chain) sequence and its context. This clonotype was counted at least ten times. Its antigen is still unknown. No much larger clonotype is one base removed from it; base qualities were not supplied. The entry originates in a study of patients and donors after allogeneic stem cell transplantation (dated by TCRdb to the early 2020s). Library method: RT-PCR. The instrument given in TCRdb is NextSeq 550. TCRdb ran its own pipeline on the public reads, namely fastp trimming at Q25 and MiXCR clone calling, and kept in-frame beta chains. Entries are consolidated by CDR3 protein sequence, retaining the most common genes and DNA. The sample table shows 25,000 to 30,000 distinct CDR3 sequences, and about 8% are seen once. The ten largest account for around 50% of the sample. A distance of 12 bases separates the germline ends of V and J, which lose 3 bases and 1 base respectively. According to the germline V gene, CDR1 reads SGHVS and CDR2 reads FQNEAQ. Reading from cysteine to phenylalanine, the CDR3 counts 15 amino acids. The DNA shown is the 45-base CDR3, in frame from base 1.

Sequenced input: blood, either unsorted or a sorted T cell fraction (not recorded which). This clonotype originated in a human donor who was either an allogeneic HSCT recipient or a stem cell or donor lymphocyte infusion donor (not recorded which). It is not recorded whose cells these are; they may come from a transplant donor. The chain couples TRBV7-8 to TRBJ2-5; TRBD1 is a possible D gene, resting on 5 matching bases. CDR3 loop: CASSFWAGIQETQYF. The nucleotide sequence is TGTGCCAGCAGCTTTTGGGCAGGGATCCAAGAGACCCAGTACTTC.